This TCR beta chain was identified in a study of Graves' ophthalmopathy and Graves' hyperthyroidism. Findings of the study overall: The majority of expanded thyroid clonotypes above 0.001 frequency also occurred in blood.

In donors with ophthalmopathy, activity was moderate-to-severe, with CAS ≥3, NOSPECS ≥4 and duration under 3 months. Amplified TCR beta CDR3 regions were obtained using RNA transcripts as template. The library came from an HTBI-primed first-round RT-PCR and a second-round multiplex PCR. From the multiplex PCR reads, TCRdb called clonotypes with MiXCR, one entry per CDR3 protein. The table includes 300,000 to 350,000 distinct CDR3 sequences, roughly 15% detected once. Regarding this clonotype: Its cognate antigen is unknown.

This clonotype was sampled from an adult man with Graves' ophthalmopathy. The sample consisted of peripheral blood.

In DNA form, the CDR3 reads TGTGCCAGCAGCTTAGCGCGGGTGGTAGGGAACTATGGCTACACCTTC. Translated, it gives CASSLARVVGNYGYTF. The chain has TRBV7-8 and TRBJ1-2, with no clear D. This CDR3 is 16 amino acids long. V dropped 0 bases and J dropped 2 bases, with 13 bases sitting between them. Germline assignment: CDR1 SGHVS and CDR2 FQNEAQ.